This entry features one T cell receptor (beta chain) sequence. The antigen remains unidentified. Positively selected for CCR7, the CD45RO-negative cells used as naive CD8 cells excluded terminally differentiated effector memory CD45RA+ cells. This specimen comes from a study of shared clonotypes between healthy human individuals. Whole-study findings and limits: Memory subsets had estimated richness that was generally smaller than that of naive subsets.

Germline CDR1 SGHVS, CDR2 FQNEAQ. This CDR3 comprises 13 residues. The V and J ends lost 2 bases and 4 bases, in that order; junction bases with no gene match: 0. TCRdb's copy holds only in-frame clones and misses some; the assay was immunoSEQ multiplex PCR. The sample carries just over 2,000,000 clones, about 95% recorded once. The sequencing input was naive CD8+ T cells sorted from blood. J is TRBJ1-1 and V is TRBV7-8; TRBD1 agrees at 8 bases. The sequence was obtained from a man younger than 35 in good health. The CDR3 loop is CASSLTGGTEAFF. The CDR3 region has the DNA TGTGCCAGCAGCTTAACAGGGGGCACTGAAGCTTTCTTT.